This TCR beta chain emerged from a study of cytomegalovirus exposure and HLA in healthy donors. Overall study context: Samples from HLA-typed donors yielded around 85 million unique TCRs in an early data release.

This clone was detected once. Its target is not known. Study-level results: Many donors carried some public TCRs, although rarity characterized most TCR sequences. Among donors in an Asian-associated ancestry cluster, a later analysis reportedly found fewer N-insertions than the roughly 730-donor mean.

Primers for the PCR totalled 60 Vbeta and 13 Jbeta. Some clones are missing from TCRdb's copy, which holds only in-frame ones; the method was immunoSEQ multiplex PCR. Among some 200,000 clones listed, about four fifths were seen once. V shed 7 bases and J shed 4 bases, with 8 bases lying between them. Germline assignment: CDR1 SQVTM and CDR2 ANQGSEA. This CDR3 has 11 residues. Sequenced: PBMCs. The sequence derives from a girl aged 10 to 17 in good health and CMV-seropositive. The chain is built from TRBV29-1 and TRBJ2-1; possibly TRBD2 for D (6 bases). This chain's CDR3 is CSGGVYNEQFF. The CDR3, as DNA: TGCAGCGGGGGGGTGTACAATGAGCAGTTCTTC.